A single sample gave rise to the 9 T cell receptor beta chains below, sequenced in a study of response to subunit inactivated influenza vaccine. TCRdb used MiXCR to reprocess the RT-PCR reads, holding one entry per CDR3 protein. The sample lists about 480,000 distinct CDR3 sequences, approximately 24% seen once, with 1.5% to 2% in the top ten. The sequenced sample was CD4+ T cells sorted from PBMCs, obtained around 5 days after vaccination. Every receptor here comes from a man aged 50 to 59 who received an inactivated influenza vaccine.

In its sample, this clonotype was seen a few times. V usage is TRBV3-1 and J usage is TRBJ1-1, with TRBD1 matching over 7 bases. The length of the CDR3 is 17 residues. V was pared by 2 bases and J by 1 base, with 10 bases of the junction left unmatched. The germline gives CDR1 LGHDT, CDR2 YNNKEL (reference sequence). The CDR3 reads CASSQNREGGQNTEAFF. The CDR3 DNA reads as TGTGCCAGCAGCCAAAACCGGGAAGGGGGCCAGAACACTGAAGCTTTCTTT.

The V and J genes are TRBV6-2 or TRBV6-3 and TRBJ2-1, with D hard to call. Trimming pared 5 bases from V and 0 bases from J, leaving 8 bases between. CDR1 is MNHEY and CDR2 is SVGEGT in the germline V gene. The CDR3 covers 14 residues. CDR3 sequence: CASSPQSSYNEQFF. For the CDR3, the DNA is TGTGCCAGCAGTCCCCAGAGCTCCTACAATGAGCAGTTCTTC.

This chain links TRBV12-3 or TRBV12-4 with TRBJ2-1; 10 bases agree with TRBD2. The CDR3 is 14 amino acids. Trimming at V came to 4 bases and at J to 6 bases, leaving 3 bases not matched to a gene. The CDR3 sequence: CASSSGLATNEQFF. CDR3 in DNA: TGTGCCAGCAGTTCGGGACTAGCGACCAATGAGCAGTTCTTC.

This clonotype has only a few counts. J is TRBJ2-1 and V is TRBV14; TRBD2 aligns across 7 bases. The length of the CDR3 is 14 residues. Germline lookup yields CDR1 SGHDN and CDR2 FVKESK. The ends lost 6 bases at V and 3 bases at J; junction bases unmatched: 5. The CDR3 is CASSKRGVYNEQFF. Written as DNA, the CDR3 is TGTGCCAGCAGTAAGCGGGGCGTCTACAATGAGCAGTTCTTC.

J is TRBJ2-3 and V is TRBV20-1; no firm D call. The CDR3 is made up of 15 amino acids. Trimming left V 6 bases short and J 0 bases short, with 16 bases between. In germline, CDR1 is DFQATT, CDR2 SNEGSKA (reference sequence). The CDR3: CSAQPARRSTDTQYF. CDR3 sequence (DNA): TGCAGTGCGCAACCGGCTCGGCGGAGCACAGATACGCAGTATTTT.

This clonotype occurred a few times. The chain couples TRBV7-2 to TRBJ2-2; D is possibly TRBD1 (5 bases). The germline CDR1 and CDR2 sequences are SGHTA and FQGNSA. The CDR3 is 15 amino acids. Trimming left V 6 bases short and J 1 base short, with 12 bases between. CDR3 DNA: TGTGCCAGCAGTAAAACTCAGGGGAACACCGGGGAGCTGTTTTTT. It is translated as CASSKTQGNTGELFF. The whole variable domain, filled in from reference TRBV7-2 and TRBJ2-2, reads GAGVSQSPSNKVTEKGKDVELRCDPISGHTALYWYRQSLGQGLEFLIYFQGNSAPDKSGLPSDRFSAERTGGSVSTLTIQRTQQEDSAVYLCASSKTQGNTGELFFGEGSRLTVL.

The chain has TRBV7-6 and TRBJ2-5; D gene unclear. Germline values: CDR1 SGHVS, CDR2 FNYEAQ. The V end lost 2 bases, the J end lost 5 bases, and 18 bases lay between the germline ends. CDR3 length: 16 residues. CDR3 DNA: TGTGCCAGCAGCTTAATAACACCCGGAAATTTGGAGACCCAGTACTTC. Amino acid sequence: CASSLITPGNLETQYF.

A few counts support this clonotype. This chain connects TRBV5-1 to TRBJ2-5; D not certain. Deletions cut 4 bases from V and 5 bases from J, with 12 bases between. Germline V CDR1 and CDR2: SGHRS, YFSETQ. The CDR3 is 13 residues long. In DNA, the CDR3 is TGCGCCAGCAGCACCCCGCCTCTCGAGACCCAGTACTTC. It translates to CASSTPPLETQYF.

This clonotype was picked up a small number of times. The genes are TRBV29-1 and TRBJ1-6, with 9 nucleotides matching TRBD1. The CDR3 is made up of 14 amino acids. V dropped 6 bases and J dropped 7; count of bases not matched to a gene: 7. CDR1 is SQVTM and CDR2 is ANQGSEA in the germline V gene. The CDR3 region is CSVKTGTGNSPLHF. The CDR3 DNA sequence: TGCAGCGTCAAAACCGGGACAGGGAATTCACCCCTCCACTTT. The variable domain in full, completed from reference TRBV29-1 and TRBJ1-6, reads SAVISQKPSRDICQRGTSLTIQCQVDSQVTMMFWYRQQPGQSLTLIATANQGSEATYESGFVIDKFPISRPNLTFSTLTVSNMSPEDSSIYLCSVKTGTGNSPLHFGNGTRLTVT.